This TCR beta chain was obtained from a study of T cells in Graves' hyperthyroidism and ophthalmopathy. Whole-study results and caveats: Ophthalmopathy was predicted by the model a median of roughly 6.6 months ahead of onset. In the blood, most expanded thyroid clonotypes above 0.001 appeared as well.

The CDR3 totals 17 residues. Germline CDR1 SGHAT, CDR2 FQDESV (reference sequence). V dropped 4 bases and J dropped 4; count of bases not matched to a gene: 11. Remarks on this clonotype: Antigen specificity is unknown.

Using RNA transcripts as the source, TCR beta CDR3 regions were amplified. An initial round of RT-PCR targeting the TCR CDR3 relied on the HTBI primer set. MiXCR, applied by TCRdb to the multiplex PCR reads, yields one record per CDR3 protein. Of a few hundred thousand distinct CDR3 sequences listed, around 20% are singletons. The chain couples TRBV11-1 to TRBJ2-2, with 8 positions matching TRBD1. The sequence came from a man younger than 30 with Graves' hyperthyroidism. The material sequenced was blood. The CDR3 sequence: CASSYPGDRSSTGELFF. The CDR3 DNA follows: TGTGCCAGCAGCTACCCCGGGGACAGGTCGAGCACCGGGGAGCTGTTTTTT.